Each of the 23 T cell receptor beta chains below was sequenced from the same sample in a study of cytomegalovirus exposure and HLA in healthy donors (dated by TCRdb to 2016 to 2017). Library preparation employed the immunoSEQ multiplex PCR assay. The multiplex PCR relied on a mix of 60 forward primers for TCR Vbeta segments and 13 reverse primers for TCR Jbeta segments. As stored in TCRdb, this immuneACCESS dataset retains in-frame rearrangements with V and J assigned. A fraction of the clones does not appear; measured against another copy, unresolved V genes explain less than half of the discrepancy, and the remainder lacks a known reason. Recorded for this sample are 150,000 to 200,000 clones; 75% to 85% of them occurred a single time. Of the sample, roughly 7.3% is held by the ten largest clones. Sequenced sample: PBMCs. The receptors stem from a male donor in good health and CMV-seropositive.

The rearrangement links TRBV6-1 to TRBJ1-3, with 7 nucleotides matching TRBD1. Losses at the gene ends were 5 bases for V and 4 bases for J; bases not matched to a gene: 8. The germline gives CDR1 MNHNS, CDR2 SASEGT. The CDR3 sequence is 15 residues long. CDR3: CASSSSDRAGNTIYF. The CDR3 DNA follows: TGTGCCAGCAGTTCATCCGACAGGGCGGGAAACACCATATATTTT.

The chain uses TRBV6-6 and TRBJ2-1; TRBD2 agrees at 7 bases. From germline, CDR1 is MNHNY and CDR2 SVGAGI (reference sequence). This CDR3 comprises 12 residues. J gave up 8 bases and V 6 bases, and 4 bases lay outside the gene matches. CDR3 loop: CASRGGGHEQFF. In DNA, the CDR3 is TGTGCCAGCAGGGGCGGGGGTCATGAGCAGTTCTTC.

The CDR3 nucleotides are TGTGCCAGCTCACTAGACAGGGGCTCCTATAATTCACCCCTCCACTTT. Residues: CASSLDRGSYNSPLHF. The gene calls are TRBV18 and TRBJ1-6; 8 bases fit TRBD1. Trimming took 4 bases from V and 0 from J; bases not matched to a gene: 2. Germline V gene data show CDR1 as KGHSH and CDR2 as LQKENI. The length of the CDR3 is 16 residues.

The rearrangement joins TRBV5-6 to TRBJ1-5; 8 nucleotides align to TRBD1. Per germline, CDR1 SGHDT and CDR2 YYEEEE. CDR3 length equals 14 residues. Trimming removed 4 bases from V and 7 bases from J; junction bases left unmatched: 7. CDR3: CASSQGAGWQPQHF. The CDR3 region has the DNA TGTGCCAGCAGCCAGGGGGCAGGGTGGCAGCCCCAGCATTTT.

V gene TRBV10-3 combines with J gene TRBJ2-2; TRBD1 might be the D (6 bases). Per the germline V gene, CDR1 is ENHRY and CDR2 is SYGVKD. Trimming cost V 0 bases and J 9 bases, with 11 bases left between them. The CDR3 extends over 14 amino acids. The CDR3 DNA reads TGTGCCATCAGTGAGTCTCTCGGGGACAGGGAGCTGTTTTTT. This encodes CAISESLGDRELFF.

The chain uses TRBV19 and TRBJ1-6; D call uncertain. The CDR3 sequence is 17 residues long. V was pared by 3 bases and J by 7 bases, with 19 bases between. Per the germline V gene, CDR1 is LNHDA and CDR2 is SQIVND (reference sequence). The DNA for the CDR3 is TGTGCCAGTAGTATTGGGCGCCCGGGGTCAGTGAATTCACCCCTCCACTTT. Translating it yields CASSIGRPGSVNSPLHF.

Regarding this clone: Sequence at one end of the junction differs from germline and may be a read error. The chain uses TRBV6-1 and TRBJ2-3; 10 bases match TRBD2. In germline, CDR1 is MNHNS, CDR2 SASEGT. There are 15 residues in the CDR3. The CDR3 region is CASSRSGGATDMQYF. The CDR3 nucleotides are TGTGCCAGCAGTAGAAGCGGGGGGGCCACAGATATGCAGTATTTT.

CDR3 bases: TGCGCCAGCAGCCAATCCCCAGGGGGCCCGGGCGCTGGAAACACCATATATTTT. Protein product: CASSQSPGGPGAGNTIYF. The chain carries TRBV4-3 and TRBJ1-3; 8 bases line up with TRBD1. Germline CDR1 LGHNA, CDR2 YSLEER. The junction had 11 bases not matched to a gene; V was cut back by 2 bases and J by 2 bases. The CDR3 covers 18 residues.

The rearrangement uses TRBV6-5 and TRBJ1-4; 7 bases are a match to TRBD1. The ends lost 4 bases at V and 4 bases at J; junction bases unmatched: 6. The CDR3 is 15 amino acids. From germline, CDR1 is MNHEY and CDR2 SVGAGI. The CDR3 DNA follows: TGTGCCAGCAGTTCAGACAGGGCGGGTAATGAAAAACTGTTTTTT. Protein sequence: CASSSDRAGNEKLFF.

The rearrangement uses TRBV30 and TRBJ1-5; TRBD1 aligns across 7 bases. The CDR3 is 14 amino acids. With 5 bases clipped from V and 3 bases from J, the junction kept 7 bases outside the gene matches. Germline V gene sequence: CDR1 GTSNPN, CDR2 SVGIG (reference sequence). The CDR3 nucleotides are TGTGCCTGGGGGACTGACAGGGACAATCAGCCCCAGCATTTT. This gives the protein CAWGTDRDNQPQHF.

The rearrangement links TRBV5-3 to TRBJ1-5, with D unclear. TRBV5-3 is identified as an open reading frame with a role that is uncertain. The CDR3 length is 9 residues. CDR3 bases: TGTGCGACGAGTCAATCGGGGCATTTT. It is translated as CATSQSGHF.

The chain carries TRBV2 and TRBJ1-6; 7 bases map to TRBD1. Germline V CDR1 and CDR2: SNHLY, FYNNEI. V lost 3 bases, J lost 6 bases, and 8 bases stayed unmatched. The CDR3 loop spans 16 amino acids. The CDR3 DNA is TGTGCCAGCAGTGACCCCCGACAGGGAGGTAATTCACCCCTCCACTTT. This codes for CASSDPRQGGNSPLHF. Full variable domain (missing parts from reference TRBV2 and TRBJ1-6): EPEVTQTPSHQVTQMGQEVILRCVPISNHLYFYWYRQILGQKVEFLVSFYNNEISEKSEIFDDQFSVERPDGSNFTLKIRSTKLEDSAMYFCASSDPRQGGNSPLHFGNGTRLTVT.

The V call is TRBV30, the J call TRBJ1-2, with 7 bases matching TRBD1. V lost 8 bases and J lost 8; bases outside the gene matches: 11. The CDR3 runs 12 residues. Germline CDR1 GTSNPN, CDR2 SVGIG (reference sequence). CDR3 sequence: CASDREGRGYTF. Here the CDR3 DNA reads TGTGCCAGTGACAGGGAAGGTCGCGGCTACACCTTC. The full variable domain, its missing parts supplied by reference TRBV30 and TRBJ1-2, is SQTIHQWPATLVQPVGSPLSLECTVEGTSNPNLYWYRQAAGRGLQLLFYSVGIGQISSEVPQNLSASRPQDRQFILSSKKLLLSDSGFYLCASDREGRGYTFGSGTRLTVV.

The gene calls are TRBV7-2 and TRBJ2-7, with a possible D match to TRBD1 (5 bases). Germline CDR1 and CDR2: SGHTA and FQGNSA. Between the trimmed V and J ends, which lost 1 base and 0 bases, there was a span of 10 bases. This CDR3 is built from 15 residues. The chain's CDR3 is CASSLGTLSSYEQYF. The CDR3 nucleotides read TGTGCCAGCAGCTTAGGGACATTAAGCTCCTACGAGCAGTACTTC.

V is TRBV9 and J is TRBJ1-6, with TRBD1 matching over 7 bases. Germline CDR1 reads SGDLS; CDR2 reads YYNGEE. V lost 4 bases to trimming and J lost 8 bases; unmatched junction nucleotides: 9. CDR3 length equals 15 residues. CDR3 protein: CASSFSDRADSPLHF. The CDR3 coding sequence is TGTGCCAGCAGCTTTAGCGACAGGGCCGATTCACCCCTCCACTTT.

CDR3 residues: CASREEANTEAFF. DNA of the CDR3: TGCGCCAGCAGAGAGGAGGCAAACACTGAAGCTTTCTTT. The genes are TRBV5-1 and TRBJ1-1; no definite D call. Germline loops: CDR1 SGHRS, CDR2 YFSETQ. The CDR3 is 13 amino acids. V lost 5 bases and J 2 bases, leaving 10 bases between the germline ends.

J is TRBJ2-3 and V is TRBV7-8, with a weak D call TRBD2 (9 bases). The germline V gene encodes CDR1 SGHVS and CDR2 FQNEAQ. The V and J ends lost 6 bases and 5 bases respectively, with 21 bases between them. This CDR3 has 16 residues. The CDR3 DNA is TGTGCCAGCAGTCAGGGGGCGGGGGGGCGAGGAGATACGCAGTATTTT. Its translation: CASSQGAGGRGDTQYF.

J is TRBJ2-7 and V is TRBV19; D ambiguous. The V end was cut by 9 bases, the J end by 3 bases, with 15 bases between. The CDR3 sequence is 13 residues long. Germline V gene lookup returns CDR1 LNHDA and CDR2 SQIVND (reference sequence). CDR3 bases: TGTGCCAGCGCCGTTGGGCAGGACTACGAGCAGTACTTC. This encodes CASAVGQDYEQYF.

This clone was counted once. The chain has TRBV13 and TRBJ1-2; 9 positions match TRBD1. The CDR3 runs 18 residues. Germline trimming cut 1 base from V and 2 bases from J; bases unmatched to any gene: 11. CDR1 PRHDT and CDR2 FYEKMQ come from the germline V gene (reference sequence). The CDR3 DNA follows: TGTGCCAGCAGCTTAGCCCGGGACAGGGTAAAGGCCAACTATGGCTACACCTTC. Amino acid sequence: CASSLARDRVKANYGYTF.

The chain uses TRBV10-3 and TRBJ2-7; 10 nucleotides align to TRBD1. The CDR3 contains 13 residues. The germline gives CDR1 ENHRY, CDR2 SYGVKD. The trim removed 8 bases at V and 2 bases at J, leaving 3 bases unmatched. The CDR3 loop reads CAIAGQGTYEQYF. The CDR3 coding sequence is TGTGCCATCGCGGGACAGGGGACCTACGAGCAGTACTTC.

This clone occurred a few times. This sequence joins TRBV19 and TRBJ1-5, with a weak D call TRBD1 (6 bases). CDR1 LNHDA and CDR2 SQIVND come from the germline V gene (reference sequence). The CDR3 length is 14 residues. Trimming shortened V by 5 bases and J by 4 bases, and 12 bases separated the two germline ends. CDR3: CASSPGERNQPQHF. The DNA of the CDR3 is TGTGCCAGTAGTCCAGGGGAACGTAATCAGCCCCAGCATTTT.

The V call is TRBV11-2, the J call TRBJ1-1; D unclear. The CDR3 runs to 17 residues. V was shortened by 5 bases and J by 3 bases, with 22 bases between the two germline ends. Germline V CDR1 and CDR2: SGHAT, FQNNGV. In nucleotides, the CDR3 is TGTGCCAGCAGCACCACTGGGCACCCGTTGGGAGACACTGAAGCTTTCTTT. Translation gives CASSTTGHPLGDTEAFF.

V gene TRBV19 combines with J gene TRBJ2-1; 7 bases are shared with TRBD1. The CDR3 consists of 16 residues. Germline V gene lookup returns CDR1 LNHDA and CDR2 SQIVND (reference sequence). V dropped 6 bases and J dropped 7; count of bases not matched to a gene: 15. The CDR3 DNA reads TGTGCCAGTAGACCCTCTGGAAGGGGGCCAAGGAATGAGCAGTTCTTC. Amino acids: CASRPSGRGPRNEQFF.